The TCR beta chain described here comes from a study of T cell responses to AZD1222 COVID-19 vaccine. Sequencing used immunoSEQ multiplex PCR; TCRdb keeps in-frame clones, though not all of them. The data contain approximately 100,000 clones, around 90% of them singletons. Study-wide points: In a largely white British group with more females than males, clonal diversity was possibly underestimated. The peak T cell response came first, and repertoires were sampled only after it.

A remark on this clone: The antigen is not known.

Looked up from germline, CDR1 is LGHDT and CDR2 is YNNKEL (reference sequence). The CDR3 length is 15 residues. The V segment lost 6 bases and the J segment 1 base; nucleotides outside the gene matches: 4. This TCR was sampled from an adult in good health. The sequenced sample was peripheral blood, obtained on day 0 of AZD1222 vaccination. V gene TRBV3-1 (or the pseudogene TRBV3-2) combines with J gene TRBJ2-5; 11 bases are a match to TRBD2. CDR3 bases: TGTGCCAGCAGACCGGGACTAGCGGTCCAAGAGACCCAGTACTTC. This sequence encodes CASRPGLAVQETQYF.